Listed here are 2 T cell receptor beta chains from one sample, sequenced in a study of human T cells and chemical hapten exposure. TCRdb reprocessed the RACE reads with MiXCR, giving one entry per CDR3 protein. Here the sample spans 80,000 to 100,000 distinct CDR3 sequences, 9.3% being singletons. Time point in this sample: patch test 2, 6 weeks after DPC sensitization. Indicated treatment: therapeutic diphenylcyclopropenone sensitization with weekly scalp DPC. Sequences were derived from whole blood, sampled in connection with sensitization to the hapten diphenylcyclopropenone (DPC). These receptors originate from a woman aged 40-49 years with alopecia areata. Some clones in this sample may be carry-over from other donors' samples.

The rearrangement uses TRBV28 and TRBJ1-3; TRBD1 agrees at 7 bases. The CDR3 is 14 residues long. V was clipped by 7 bases and J by 3 bases; unmatched bases: 6. From germline, CDR1 is MDHEN and CDR2 SYDVKM. CDR3: CASNAQGIGNTIYF. CDR3 sequence (DNA): TGTGCCAGCAACGCACAGGGGATTGGAAACACCATATATTTT. The full variable domain, in which reference TRBV28 and TRBJ1-3 provide the parts outside the CDR3, is DVKVTQSSRYLVKRTGEKVFLECVQDMDHENMFWYRQDPGLGLRLIYFSYDVKMKEKGDIPEGYSVSREKKERFSLILESASTNQTSMYLCASNAQGIGNTIYFGEGSWLTVV.

This clonotype has ten or more counts. The V call is TRBV20-1, the J call TRBJ2-3; D ambiguous. The V gene's germline CDR1 is DFQATT and CDR2 SNEGSKA (reference sequence). Trimming stripped 6 bases from V and 2 bases from J, with 18 bases between. CDR3 length equals 15 residues. This chain's CDR3 is CSAKVRRTHTDTQYF. CDR3 coding DNA: TGCAGTGCCAAAGTACGCAGGACCCACACAGATACGCAGTATTTT.